This TCR beta chain was documented in a study of CD8 T cells in ankylosing spondylitis. Quantitative barcoded 5'-RACE was used to prepare TCR beta libraries. MiXCR, run by TCRdb on the 5' RACE reads, gives a single entry per CDR3 protein. The sample consists of hundreds of thousands of distinct CDR3 sequences, roughly 25% of them appearing once. Regarding the study as a whole: Disease-linked clones were reportedly significantly enriched in matched ankylosing spondylitis synovial fluid. Past studies reported some motif variants in reactive arthritis synovial fluid and blood. Fewer than ten highly homologous variants made up a TCR beta motif, and this motif appeared characteristic of ankylosing spondylitis blood.

As to this clonotype: Its antigen is currently unknown.

The specimen was blood, either unsorted or a sorted T cell fraction (not recorded which). This receptor was obtained from a male donor with ankylosing spondylitis or in good health (not recorded which).

The CDR3 region has the DNA TGTGCCAGCAGTCGGACAGAACAAGAAGCTTTCTTT. This translates into CASSRTEQEAFF. J is TRBJ1-1 and V is TRBV6-5; weak D call: TRBD1 (6 bases). The CDR3 is made up of 12 amino acids. Germline V CDR1 and CDR2: MNHEY, SVGAGI. V was pared by 5 bases and J by 8 bases, with 12 bases between.